The 30 T cell receptor beta chains below come from one sample, sequenced in a study of early T cells in non-severe SARS-CoV-2 infection. Each CDR3 protein is one row after TCRdb ran MiXCR on the 5' RACE reads. The sample has 50,000 to 75,000 distinct CDR3 sequences, 12% seen once. The starting material was whole blood, obtained at baseline. These receptors came from an adult who was a healthcare worker with PCR-confirmed SARS-CoV-2 infection or an uninfected control (not recorded which). The donor label of this sample is uncertain.

The chain employs TRBV19 and TRBJ1-2; possible D gene TRBD1, 6 bases. Trimming shortened V by 8 bases and J by 2 bases, and 12 bases separated the two germline ends. This CDR3 is built from 13 residues. Germline CDR1 is LNHDA and CDR2 is SQIVND (reference sequence). The CDR3 spells CASGGHLNYGYTF. CDR3 nucleotides: TGTGCCAGTGGGGGACACCTAAACTATGGCTACACCTTC.

This clonotype was seen a handful of times. This chain uses TRBV4-2 with TRBJ2-2; 11 bases are a match to TRBD2. V was pared by 4 bases and J by 6 bases, with 13 bases of the junction left unmatched. Germline V lookup: CDR1 LGHNA, CDR2 YNFKEQ. This CDR3 has 18 amino acids. DNA of the CDR3: TGTGCCAGCAGCCTCCTCCTACCGACTAGCGGGGACGCCGGGGAGCTGTTTTTT. This sequence encodes CASSLLLPTSGDAGELFF.

This clonotype appeared a few times. The chain joins TRBV27 to TRBJ1-2; the D gene is possibly TRBD1 (6 bases). The CDR3 has 15 amino acids. Germline lookup yields CDR1 MNHEY and CDR2 SMNVEV (reference sequence). V gave up 6 bases and J gave up 2 bases, with 16 bases separating them. This CDR3 is CASSPARGGNYGYTF. CDR3 DNA sequence: TGTGCCAGCAGCCCCGCCAGGGGAGGGAACTATGGCTACACCTTC.

This clonotype turned up a few times. This sequence joins TRBV5-1 and TRBJ2-5; 7 nucleotides agree with TRBD2. The CDR3 has 13 residues. V was clipped by 5 bases and J by 5 bases; unmatched bases: 6. CDR1 is SGHRS, CDR2 YFSETQ, per germline. The chain's CDR3 is CASSRGDWETQYF. Written as DNA, the CDR3 is TGCGCCAGCAGTCGGGGGGATTGGGAGACCCAGTACTTC.

This chain connects TRBV2 to TRBJ2-7, with a tentative D call TRBD1 (6 bases). The CDR3 is 16 amino acids. Trimming removed 7 bases from V and 0 bases from J, with 19 bases in between. The germline V gene encodes CDR1 SNHLY and CDR2 FYNNEI. This chain's CDR3 is CASNDSGQFFSYEQYV. The DNA of the CDR3 is TGTGCCAGCAATGATTCTGGACAGTTCTTCTCCTACGAGCAGTACGTC.

The rearrangement links TRBV7-3 to TRBJ2-3; 10 nucleotides line up with TRBD2. The V gene end was trimmed by 1 base and the J gene end by 2 bases; junction bases not matched to a gene: 6. Germline V gene data show CDR1 as SGHTA and CDR2 as FQGTGA. CDR3 length equals 17 residues. The CDR3 DNA reads TGTGCCAGCAGCTTAATAGGTAGCGGGGGGTTCACAGATACGCAGTATTTT. Its protein is CASSLIGSGGFTDTQYF.

This clonotype was counted between two and nine times. This sequence joins TRBV20-1 and TRBJ1-4; the D gene is possibly TRBD1 (6 bases). CDR1 is DFQATT and CDR2 is SNEGSKA in the germline V gene (reference sequence). This CDR3 has 15 residues. Trimming shortened V by 6 bases and J by 3 bases, and 17 bases separated the two germline ends. CDR3 DNA sequence: TGCAGTGCCCTGACTGTGGGGGGCCCTAATGAAAAACTGTTTTTT. This codes for CSALTVGGPNEKLFF.

The rearrangement joins TRBV27 to TRBJ1-5; weak D call: TRBD1 (5 bases). V lost 1 base to trimming and J lost 5 bases, with 9 bases between them. Per the germline V gene, CDR1 is MNHEY and CDR2 is SMNVEV (reference sequence). The CDR3 length is 14 residues. DNA for the CDR3: TGTGCCAGCAGTTTATGGGGGAGGGATCAGCCCCAGCATTTT. Amino acid sequence: CASSLWGRDQPQHF.

This clonotype occurred many times. The chain has TRBV3-1 and TRBJ2-1; D not resolved. The CDR3 consists of 16 residues. Per the germline V gene, CDR1 is LGHDT and CDR2 is YNNKEL (reference sequence). V was clipped by 2 bases and J by 0 bases, with 11 bases between them. CDR3 loop: CASSQFGSSSYNEQFF. The CDR3 DNA reads as TGTGCCAGCAGCCAATTCGGTTCTAGCTCCTACAATGAGCAGTTCTTC.

The sample holds many counts of this clonotype. V gene TRBV20-1 combines with J gene TRBJ2-1, with TRBD2 identical over 7 bases. The CDR3 has 15 residues. Looked up from germline, CDR1 is DFQATT and CDR2 is SNEGSKA (reference sequence). V was clipped by 5 bases and J by 0 bases; unmatched bases: 7. The CDR3 region is CSAEAGTSSYNEQFF. The CDR3 coding sequence is TGCAGTGCTGAAGCGGGGACGAGCTCCTACAATGAGCAGTTCTTC.

This sequence joins TRBV6-2 or TRBV6-3 and TRBJ1-2, with 10 bases lining up with TRBD1. Germline-derived CDR1 and CDR2 are MNHEY and SVGEGT. After removal of 2 bases from V and 1 base from J, the junction contained 4 bases not matched to a gene. The CDR3 contains 16 residues. The CDR3 bases are TGTGCCAGCAGTTACGACAGGGGGCTAAGTAACTATGGCTACACCTTC. Protein: CASSYDRGLSNYGYTF.

This clonotype showed up just a few times. The V and J genes are TRBV28 and TRBJ2-7, with D possibly TRBD1 on 5 matching bases. This CDR3 region has 13 residues. The germline gives CDR1 MDHEN, CDR2 SYDVKM. V was pared by 6 bases and J by 3 bases, with 12 bases between. The CDR3 loop is CASSPNRFYEQYV. The CDR3 DNA is TGTGCCAGCAGCCCCAACAGGTTCTACGAGCAGTACGTC.

This clonotype was seen only a few times. The chain combines TRBV7-2 with TRBJ1-3; D is unresolved. V lost 3 bases and J 4 bases, leaving 13 bases between the germline ends. The germline CDR1 and CDR2 sequences are SGHTA and FQGNSA. The CDR3 consists of 15 residues. The CDR3: CASSFKAGFGNTIYF. CDR3 nucleotide sequence: TGTGCCAGCAGCTTTAAGGCGGGGTTCGGAAACACCATATATTTT.

The chain uses TRBV10-2 and TRBJ1-2; 7 positions match TRBD1. Unmatched junction bases numbered 5, after V lost 4 bases and J lost 3 bases. CDR3 size: 14 residues. Germline values: CDR1 WSHSY, CDR2 SAAADI. This CDR3 is CASSANRGYYGYTF. As DNA, the CDR3 is TGCGCCAGCAGTGCAAACAGGGGCTACTATGGCTACACCTTC.

J is TRBJ1-2 and V is TRBV11-2; no firm D call. The CDR3 runs to 13 residues. Looked up from germline, CDR1 is SGHAT and CDR2 is FQNNGV. Trimming took 1 base from V and 5 from J, leaving 8 bases between them. DNA of the CDR3: TGTGCCAGCAGCTTAGGAGACGTTTATGGCTACACCTTC. This sequence encodes CASSLGDVYGYTF. The variable domain in full, with the rest retrieved from reference TRBV11-2 and TRBJ1-2, is EAGVAQSPRYKIIEKRQSVAFWCNPISGHATLYWYQQILGQGPKLLIQFQNNGVVDDSQLPKDRFSAERLKGVDSTLKIQPAKLEDSAVYLCASSLGDVYGYTFGSGTRLTVV.

The chain joins TRBV5-1 to TRBJ1-1, with D tentatively TRBD1 (6 bases). Germline V gene sequence: CDR1 SGHRS, CDR2 YFSETQ. V was shortened by 7 bases and J by 3 bases, with 13 bases between the two germline ends. CDR3 length equals 13 residues. CDR3 DNA: TGCGCCAGCTTCGAGGGGGAAGACACTGAAGCTTTCTTT. Translating gives CASFEGEDTEAFF.

This clonotype turned up a few times. V gene TRBV7-9 combines with J gene TRBJ1-2; TRBD1 is a possible D gene (5 bases). With 5 bases removed from V and 4 bases from J, the gap between germline ends came to 17 bases. The length of the CDR3 is 15 residues. Germline V gene sequence: CDR1 SEHNR, CDR2 FQNEAQ (reference sequence). The CDR3 loop is CASSREGEGTYGYTF. The CDR3 DNA sequence: TGTGCCAGCAGCCGTGAGGGAGAAGGGACCTATGGCTACACCTTC.

This clonotype was detected a few times. The chain combines TRBV5-6 with TRBJ2-3, with D unresolved. The V end lost 2 bases, the J end lost 1 base, and 8 bases lay between the germline ends. The CDR3 spans 14 residues. Germline CDR1 reads SGHDT; CDR2 reads YYEEEE. The DNA for the CDR3 is TGTGCCAGCAGCTTTGTCCAGGGCACAGATACGCAGTATTTT. Translation: CASSFVQGTDTQYF.

Only a few counts were recorded for this clonotype. Here the CDR3 DNA reads TGTGCCAGCAGCCATCCCACCGGGACAGCTGGAAACACCATATATTTT. Translating gives CASSHPTGTAGNTIYF. The chain has TRBV4-2 and TRBJ1-3; TRBD1 agrees at 7 bases. The V gene's germline CDR1 is LGHNA and CDR2 YNFKEQ. Trimming cost V 3 bases and J 2 bases; bases outside gene matches: 7. The CDR3 extends over 16 amino acids.

This clonotype was observed a handful of times. The V call is TRBV3-1, the J call TRBJ1-5; TRBD1 might be the D (5 bases). This CDR3 has 13 residues. The germline CDR1 and CDR2 sequences are LGHDT and YNNKEL (reference sequence). The ends were cut back, 4 bases at V and 5 bases at J, with 9 bases in the middle. CDR3 DNA sequence: TGTGCCAGCAGCCTAGGGACTGATCAGCCCCAGCATTTT. Protein: CASSLGTDQPQHF.

This CDR3 is CATGGSGEQFF. The CDR3 nucleotides are TGTGCCACCGGGGGGAGCGGTGAGCAGTTCTTC. This chain uses TRBV7-9 with TRBJ2-1; 7 positions match TRBD2. In germline, CDR1 is SEHNR, CDR2 FQNEAQ (reference sequence). The trim removed 10 bases at V and 9 bases at J, leaving 6 bases unmatched. CDR3 length equals 11 residues.

This clonotype was seen more than once but under ten times. The chain recombines TRBV12-3 or TRBV12-4 with TRBJ1-1; D unresolved. V lost 3 bases to trimming and J lost 1 base, with 6 bases between them. CDR3 size: 13 residues. In DNA, the CDR3 is TGTGCCAGCAGTTTCCACCAGAACACTGAAGCTTTCTTT. This codes for CASSFHQNTEAFF.

DNA for the CDR3: TGTGCCAGCAGTGACCGACAGGGCAATCAGCCCCAGCATTTT. This codes for CASSDRQGNQPQHF. The V and J genes are TRBV27 and TRBJ1-5; a weak D match, TRBD1 (6 bases). The CDR3 totals 14 residues. Germline V gene lookup returns CDR1 MNHEY and CDR2 SMNVEV (reference sequence). V was shortened by 5 bases and J by 2 bases, with 10 bases between the two germline ends.

The chain employs TRBV9 and TRBJ1-1, with D possibly TRBD1 on 5 matching bases. The ends were cut back, 3 bases at V and 7 bases at J, with 13 bases in the middle. Per germline, CDR1 SGDLS and CDR2 YYNGEE. The CDR3 extends over 13 amino acids. The CDR3: CASSAGRYREAFF. The CDR3 DNA sequence: TGTGCCAGCAGCGCGGGACGATACCGTGAAGCTTTCTTT.

The chain carries TRBV6-1 and TRBJ1-1, with D unresolved. The CDR3 length is 14 residues. The V end was cut by 6 bases, the J end by 8 bases, with 19 bases between. The germline V gene encodes CDR1 MNHNS and CDR2 SASEGT. CDR3 protein: CASSLTRGTVEAFF. CDR3 in DNA: TGTGCCAGCAGCCTAACCCGGGGTACAGTCGAAGCTTTCTTT.

This clonotype was counted a few times. The chain carries TRBV7-8 and TRBJ2-5, with 13 nucleotides matching TRBD2. After removal of 3 bases from V and 4 bases from J, the junction contained 8 bases not matched to a gene. The germline CDR1 and CDR2 sequences are SGHVS and FQNEAQ. The CDR3 spans 17 residues. The DNA for the CDR3 is TGTGCCAGCAGCTTGACCGGGACTAGCGGGGTGGGAGAGACCCAGTACTTC. It is translated as CASSLTGTSGVGETQYF.

This chain links TRBV7-3 with TRBJ2-3, with a possible D match to TRBD1 (5 bases). Per germline, CDR1 SGHTA and CDR2 FQGTGA. Trimming stripped 5 bases from V and 2 bases from J, with 8 bases between. The CDR3 consists of 13 residues. In DNA, the CDR3 is TGTGCCAGCAGCGGGGCTTTCACAGATACGCAGTATTTT. This codes for CASSGAFTDTQYF.

This clonotype is medium-sized by share. The chain uses TRBV6-1 and TRBJ1-5; D is perhaps TRBD1 (5 bases). Between the trimmed V and J ends, which lost 3 bases and 1 base, there was a span of 10 bases. The CDR3 sequence is 15 residues long. CDR1 is MNHNS and CDR2 is SASEGT in the germline V gene. The CDR3, as DNA: TGTGCCAGCAGTGAGTGTCAGGGAAGCAATCAGCCCCAGCATTTT. Translation gives CASSECQGSNQPQHF.

This sequence joins TRBV20-1 and TRBJ1-1; the D is unclear. CDR1 is DFQATT and CDR2 is SNEGSKA in the germline V gene (reference sequence). CDR3 length: 12 amino acids. V dropped 3 bases and J dropped 4 bases, with 9 bases sitting between them. In DNA, the CDR3 is TGCAGTGCTAGTCGGGGAGGCACTGAAGCTTTCTTT. Translation gives CSASRGGTEAFF.

The chain couples TRBV7-8 to TRBJ1-1; D is undetermined. CDR1 is SGHVS and CDR2 is FQNEAQ in the germline V gene. This CDR3 region has 16 residues. Trimming cost V 0 bases and J 1 base, with 12 bases left between them. The CDR3 loop is CASSLAHSRGNTEAFF. DNA for the CDR3: TGTGCCAGCAGCTTAGCGCATAGCAGAGGGAACACTGAAGCTTTCTTT.